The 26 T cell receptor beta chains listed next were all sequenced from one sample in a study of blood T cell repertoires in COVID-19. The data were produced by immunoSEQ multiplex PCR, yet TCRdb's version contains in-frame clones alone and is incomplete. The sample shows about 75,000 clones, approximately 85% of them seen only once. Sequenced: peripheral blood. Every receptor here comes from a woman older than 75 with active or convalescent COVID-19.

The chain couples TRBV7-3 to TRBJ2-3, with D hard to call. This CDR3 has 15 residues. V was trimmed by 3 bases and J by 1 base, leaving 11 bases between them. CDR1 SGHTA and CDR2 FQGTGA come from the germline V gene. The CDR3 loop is CASSLSSRRTDTQYF. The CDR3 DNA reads TGTGCCAGCAGCTTGAGTTCGAGGCGCACAGATACGCAGTATTTT.

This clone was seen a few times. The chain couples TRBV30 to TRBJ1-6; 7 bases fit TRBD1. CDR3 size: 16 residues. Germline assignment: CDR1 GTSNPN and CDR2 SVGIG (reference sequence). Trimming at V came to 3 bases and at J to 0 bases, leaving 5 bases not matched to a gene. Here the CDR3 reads CAWRGDSSSYNSPLHF. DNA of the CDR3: TGTGCCTGGAGGGGGGACAGCAGCTCCTATAATTCACCCCTCCACTTT.

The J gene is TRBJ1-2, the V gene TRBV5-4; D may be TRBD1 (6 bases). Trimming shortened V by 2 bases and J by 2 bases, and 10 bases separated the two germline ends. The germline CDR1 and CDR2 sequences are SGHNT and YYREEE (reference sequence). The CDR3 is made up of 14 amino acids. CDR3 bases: TGTGCCAGCAGCTTCAGACAGGACAACTATGGCTACACCTTC. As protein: CASSFRQDNYGYTF.

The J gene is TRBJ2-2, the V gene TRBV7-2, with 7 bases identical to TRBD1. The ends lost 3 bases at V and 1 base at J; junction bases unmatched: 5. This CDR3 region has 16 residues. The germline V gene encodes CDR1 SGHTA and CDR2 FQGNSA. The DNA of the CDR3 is TGTGCCAGCAGCTTCCGACAGGGATTGAACACCGGGGAGCTGTTTTTT. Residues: CASSFRQGLNTGELFF.

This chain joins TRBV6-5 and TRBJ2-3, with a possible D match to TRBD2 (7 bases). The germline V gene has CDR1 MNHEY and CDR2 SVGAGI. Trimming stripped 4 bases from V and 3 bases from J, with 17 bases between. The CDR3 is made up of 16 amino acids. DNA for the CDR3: TGTGCCAGCAGTTTGGGAGGGGGGTTGGGTACAGATACGCAGTATTTT. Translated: CASSLGGGLGTDTQYF.

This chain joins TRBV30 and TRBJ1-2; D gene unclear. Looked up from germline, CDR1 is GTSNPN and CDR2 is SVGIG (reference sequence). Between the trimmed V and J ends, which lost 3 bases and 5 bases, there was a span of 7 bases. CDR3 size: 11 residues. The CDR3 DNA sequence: TGTGCCTGGAGGGAGTCGTATGGCTACACCTTC. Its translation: CAWRESYGYTF.

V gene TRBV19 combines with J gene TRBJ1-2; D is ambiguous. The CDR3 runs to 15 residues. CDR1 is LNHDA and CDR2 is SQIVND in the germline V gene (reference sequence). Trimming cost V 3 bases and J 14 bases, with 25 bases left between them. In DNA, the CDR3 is TGTGCCAGTAGTATCCTTTTCGTTCTCACTGTAACGAATACCTTC. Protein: CASSILFVLTVTNTF.

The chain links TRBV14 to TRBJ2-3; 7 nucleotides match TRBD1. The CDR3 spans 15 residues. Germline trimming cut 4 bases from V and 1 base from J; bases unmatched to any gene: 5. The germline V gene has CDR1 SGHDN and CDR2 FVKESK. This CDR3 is CASSLRTGRTDTQYF. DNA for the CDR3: TGTGCCAGCAGCCTCCGGACAGGACGCACAGATACGCAGTATTTT.

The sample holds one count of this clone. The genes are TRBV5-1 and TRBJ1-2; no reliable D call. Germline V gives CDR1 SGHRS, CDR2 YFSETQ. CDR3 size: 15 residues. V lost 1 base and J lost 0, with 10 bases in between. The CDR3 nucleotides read TGCGCCAGCAGCTTGCATCAAGGAGCTAACTATGGCTACACCTTC. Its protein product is CASSLHQGANYGYTF.

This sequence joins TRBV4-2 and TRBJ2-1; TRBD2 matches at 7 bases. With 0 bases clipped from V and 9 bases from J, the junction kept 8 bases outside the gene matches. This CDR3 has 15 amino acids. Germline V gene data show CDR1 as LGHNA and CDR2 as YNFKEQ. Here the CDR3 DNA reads TGTGCCAGCAGCCAAGATGAGTCGCGGGAGTTTGAGCAGTTCTTC. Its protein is CASSQDESREFEQFF.

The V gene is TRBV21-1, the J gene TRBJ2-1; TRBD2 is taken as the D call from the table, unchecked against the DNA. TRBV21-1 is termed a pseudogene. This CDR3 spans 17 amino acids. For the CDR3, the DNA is TGTGCCAGCAGCAAAGCCCCACTAGCGGGGGGGCATATTGAGCAGTTCTTC. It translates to CASSKAPLAGGHIEQFF.

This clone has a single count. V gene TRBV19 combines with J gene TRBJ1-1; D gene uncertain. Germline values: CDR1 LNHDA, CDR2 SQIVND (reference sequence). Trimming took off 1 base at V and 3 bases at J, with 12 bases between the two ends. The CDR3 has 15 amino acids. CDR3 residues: CASSIGPGTHTEAFF. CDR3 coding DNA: TGTGCCAGTAGTATAGGTCCAGGAACTCACACTGAAGCTTTCTTT.

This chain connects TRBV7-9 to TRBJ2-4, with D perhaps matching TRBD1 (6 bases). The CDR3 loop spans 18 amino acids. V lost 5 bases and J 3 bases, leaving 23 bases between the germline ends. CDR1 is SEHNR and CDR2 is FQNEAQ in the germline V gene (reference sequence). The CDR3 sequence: CASSRGTTGGYYKNIQYF. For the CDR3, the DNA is TGTGCCAGCAGCCGTGGCACGACAGGAGGATACTACAAAAACATTCAGTACTTC.

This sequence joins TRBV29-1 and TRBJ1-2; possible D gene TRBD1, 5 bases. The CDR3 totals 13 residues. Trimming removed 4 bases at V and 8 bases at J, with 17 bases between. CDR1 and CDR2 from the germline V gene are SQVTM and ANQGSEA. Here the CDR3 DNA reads TGCAGCGTTGGGGCAGGGAGGATGTCGGGCTACACCTTC. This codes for CSVGAGRMSGYTF.

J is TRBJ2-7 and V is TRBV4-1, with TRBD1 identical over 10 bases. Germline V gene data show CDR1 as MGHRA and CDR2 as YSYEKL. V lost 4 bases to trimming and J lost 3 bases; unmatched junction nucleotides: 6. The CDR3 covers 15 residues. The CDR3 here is CASSPVRDRGYEQYF. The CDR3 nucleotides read TGCGCCAGCAGCCCGGTACGGGACAGGGGCTACGAGCAGTACTTC.

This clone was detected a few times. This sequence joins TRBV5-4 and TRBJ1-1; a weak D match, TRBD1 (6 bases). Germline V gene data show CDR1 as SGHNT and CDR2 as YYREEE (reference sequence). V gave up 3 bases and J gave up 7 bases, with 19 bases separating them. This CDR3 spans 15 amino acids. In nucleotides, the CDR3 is TGTGCCAGCAGCTCTCCGGACAGCGCTTTTGGTGAAGCTTTCTTT. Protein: CASSSPDSAFGEAFF.

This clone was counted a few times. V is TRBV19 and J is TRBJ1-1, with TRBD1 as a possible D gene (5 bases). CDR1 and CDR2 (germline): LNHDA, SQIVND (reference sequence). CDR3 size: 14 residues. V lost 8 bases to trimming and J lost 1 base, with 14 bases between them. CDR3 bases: TGTGCCAGTTGGGAGGGGCTATCGAACACTGAAGCTTTCTTT. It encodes CASWEGLSNTEAFF.

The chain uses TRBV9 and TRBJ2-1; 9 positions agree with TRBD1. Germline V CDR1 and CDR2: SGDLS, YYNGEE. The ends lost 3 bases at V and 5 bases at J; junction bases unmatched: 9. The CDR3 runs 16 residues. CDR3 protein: CASSAQGAIIDNEQFF. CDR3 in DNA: TGTGCCAGCAGCGCACAGGGGGCTATTATTGACAATGAGCAGTTCTTC.

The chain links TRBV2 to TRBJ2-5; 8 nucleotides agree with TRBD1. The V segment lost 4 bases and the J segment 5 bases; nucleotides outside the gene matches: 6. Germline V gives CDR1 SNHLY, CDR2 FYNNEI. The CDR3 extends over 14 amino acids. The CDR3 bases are TGTGCCAGCAGTGCCCAGGGGGCCGGGGAGACCCAGTACTTC. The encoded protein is CASSAQGAGETQYF.

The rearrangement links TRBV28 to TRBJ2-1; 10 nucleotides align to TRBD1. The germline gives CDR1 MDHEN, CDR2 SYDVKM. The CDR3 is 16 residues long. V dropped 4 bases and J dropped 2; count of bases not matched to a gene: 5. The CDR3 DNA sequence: TGTGCCAGCAGTTATACCGGGACAGGGGCCTACAATGAGCAGTTCTTC. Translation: CASSYTGTGAYNEQFF.

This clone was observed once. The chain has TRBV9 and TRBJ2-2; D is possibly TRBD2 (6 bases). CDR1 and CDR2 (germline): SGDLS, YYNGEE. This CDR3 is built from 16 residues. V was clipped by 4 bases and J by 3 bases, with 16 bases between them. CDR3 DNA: TGTGCCAGCAGCAGCCGACTAGTTCCAGACACCGGGGAGCTGTTTTTT. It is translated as CASSSRLVPDTGELFF. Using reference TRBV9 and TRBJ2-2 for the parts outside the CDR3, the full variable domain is DSGVTQTPKHLITATGQRVTLRCSPRSGDLSVYWYQQSLDQGLQFLIQYYNGEERAKGNILERFSAQQFPDLHSELNLSSLELGDSALYFCASSSRLVPDTGELFFGEGSRLTVL.

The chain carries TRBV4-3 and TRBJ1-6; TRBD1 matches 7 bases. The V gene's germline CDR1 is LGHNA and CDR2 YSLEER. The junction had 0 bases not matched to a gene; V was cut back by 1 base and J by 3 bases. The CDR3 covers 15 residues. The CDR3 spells CASSQGQGYNSPLHF. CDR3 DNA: TGCGCCAGCAGCCAAGGACAGGGCTATAATTCACCCCTCCACTTT.

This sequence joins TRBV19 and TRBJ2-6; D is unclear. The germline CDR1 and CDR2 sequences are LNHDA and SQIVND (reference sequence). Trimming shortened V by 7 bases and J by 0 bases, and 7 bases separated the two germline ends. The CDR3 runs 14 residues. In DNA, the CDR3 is TGTGCCAGTACCGGTAACTCTGGGGCCAACGTCCTGACTTTC. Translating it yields CASTGNSGANVLTF. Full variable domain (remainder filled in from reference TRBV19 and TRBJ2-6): DGGITQSPKYLFRKEGQNVTLSCEQNLNHDAMYWYRQDPGQGLRLIYYSQIVNDFQKGDIAEGYSVSREKKESFPLTVTSAQKNPTAFYLCASTGNSGANVLTFGAGSRLTVL.

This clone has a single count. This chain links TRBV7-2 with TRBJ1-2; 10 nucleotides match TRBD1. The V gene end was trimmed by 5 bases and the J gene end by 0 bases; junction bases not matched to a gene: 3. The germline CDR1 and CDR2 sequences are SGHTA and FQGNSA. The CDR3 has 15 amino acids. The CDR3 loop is CASSPTGGANYGYTF. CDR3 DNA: TGTGCCAGCAGCCCGACAGGGGGCGCTAACTATGGCTACACCTTC.

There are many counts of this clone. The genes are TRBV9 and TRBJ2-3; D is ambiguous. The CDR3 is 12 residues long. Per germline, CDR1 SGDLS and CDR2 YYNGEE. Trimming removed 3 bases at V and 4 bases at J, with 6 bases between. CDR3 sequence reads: CASSAPPDTQYF. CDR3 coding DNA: TGTGCCAGCAGCGCCCCTCCAGATACGCAGTATTTT.

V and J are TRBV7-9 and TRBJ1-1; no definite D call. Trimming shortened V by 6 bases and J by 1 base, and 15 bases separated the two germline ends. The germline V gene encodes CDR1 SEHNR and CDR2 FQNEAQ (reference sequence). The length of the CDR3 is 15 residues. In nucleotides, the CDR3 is TGTGCCAGCAGATTCGCCGAAGCGGCGAACACTGAAGCTTTCTTT. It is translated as CASRFAEAANTEAFF.